Sequencing of this T cell receptor (beta chain) was carried out in a study of T cells after yellow fever vaccination. Conversion of TCR transcripts into cDNA relied on 5'RACE template switching, which added a universal primer site and UMIs. One entry per CDR3 protein results from TCRdb running MiXCR on the 5' RACE reads. The profile shows fewer than 450,000 distinct CDR3 sequences, 7% to 9% of them singletons. The source is a man aged 18-30 years who received the YFV17D yellow fever vaccine. Specimen: PBMCs, collected roughly 47 days after the first yellow fever vaccination.

CDR3 sequence: CASSLVVGTHSYEQYF. CDR3 DNA: TGCGCCAGCAGCTTGGTGGTGGGGACCCACTCCTACGAGCAGTACTTC. The chain couples TRBV5-1 to TRBJ2-7; D tentatively fits TRBD1 or TRBD2 (5 bases each). V was trimmed by 0 bases and J by 0 bases, leaving 13 bases between them. The CDR3 is 16 amino acids. Germline lookup yields CDR1 SGHRS and CDR2 YFSETQ.